The clone carrying this TCR beta chain was counted many times. The beta constant-region primer was an equimolar mix of two oligonucleotides covering TRBC1 and TRBC2. TCRdb independently ran MiXCR on the UMI-ligation and nested PCR reads; one entry per CDR3 protein. The table has 70,000 to 95,000 distinct CDR3 sequences, 7% seen once. Germline CDR1 LGHNA, CDR2 YNFKEQ. The germline V and J ends were trimmed by 3 bases and 9 bases, with 18 bases remaining between them. The CDR3 loop spans 16 amino acids. The data derive from a study of naive and memory T cell subsets. The rearrangement links TRBV4-2 to TRBJ1-6; weak D call: TRBD1 (6 bases). Sequenced input: central memory CD4+ T cells from blood. The source of this sequence is a human donor in good health. This CDR3 reads CASSQPDRTGGSPLHF. The CDR3 coding sequence is TGTGCCAGCAGCCAGCCAGACAGGACCGGTGGTTCACCCCTCCACTTT.